This TCR beta chain was sequenced for a study of blood T cell repertoires in COVID-19. Looking at the study overall: Spain, Italy and the United States supplied samples that represented acute and convalescent COVID-19. Sources were T cells, B-cell-depleted T cells, or PBMCs; the material itself was cDNA or gDNA.

The CDR3 covers 17 residues. V lost 1 base and J lost 14, with 28 bases in between. Germline V gene lookup returns CDR1 LGHDT and CDR2 YNNKEL (reference sequence). Per the original data handling: Estimates of nucleated cell counts were drawn from the amplification of reference gene primers. Assay used: immunoSEQ multiplex PCR; TCRdb lists only in-frame clones, some missing. V and J calls and clone size follow that table, whereas D and trimming were derived from the DNA. Among about 59,000 clones, around 84% were seen once, and the ten largest hold more than 5.5%. The genes are TRBV3-1 (or the pseudogene TRBV3-2) and TRBJ2-3, with a tentative D call TRBD1 (6 bases). The sequence came from a man aged 60 to 69 with acute or convalescent COVID-19. Sequenced material: peripheral blood. CDR3 bases: TGTGCCAGCAGCCAAGGCGGGTCCGTACTTGGGCCAGGGGAAGGGTATTTT. It encodes CASSQGGSVLGPGEGYF.